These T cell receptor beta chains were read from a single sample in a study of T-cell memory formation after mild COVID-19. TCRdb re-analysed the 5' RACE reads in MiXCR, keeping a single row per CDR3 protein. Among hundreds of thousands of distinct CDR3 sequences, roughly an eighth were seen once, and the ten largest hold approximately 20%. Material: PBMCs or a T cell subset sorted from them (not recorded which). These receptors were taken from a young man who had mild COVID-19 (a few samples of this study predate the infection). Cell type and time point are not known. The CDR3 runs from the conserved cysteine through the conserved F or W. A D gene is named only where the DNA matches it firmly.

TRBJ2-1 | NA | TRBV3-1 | CASSPGTVSYNEQFF
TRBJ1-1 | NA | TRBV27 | CASRVQGWDTEAFF
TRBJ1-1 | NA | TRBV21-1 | CASSKVSEAFF
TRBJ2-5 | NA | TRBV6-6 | CASRKGGSETQYF
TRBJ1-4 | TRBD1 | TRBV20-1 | CSASRGLEKLFF
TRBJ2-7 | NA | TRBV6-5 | CASSYSYGQHTYEQYF
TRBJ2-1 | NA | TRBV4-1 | CASSQERRGVDEQFF
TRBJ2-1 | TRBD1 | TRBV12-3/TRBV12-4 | CASSPDRGLLNSYNEQFF
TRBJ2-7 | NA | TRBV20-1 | CSARSQGTYEQYF
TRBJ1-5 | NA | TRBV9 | CASSAGLRERQPQHF
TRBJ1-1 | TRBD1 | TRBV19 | CASSRDSRNTEAFF
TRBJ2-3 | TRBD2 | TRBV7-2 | CASSDPGLAMNTQYF
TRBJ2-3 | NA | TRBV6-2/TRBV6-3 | CASSQDTDTQYF
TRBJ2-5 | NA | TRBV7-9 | CASSRMGGGETQYF
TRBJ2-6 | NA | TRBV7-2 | CASSLVQRLVSGANVLTF
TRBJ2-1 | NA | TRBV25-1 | CATLRDTLGYNEQFF
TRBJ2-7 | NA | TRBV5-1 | CASSLGDFSYEQYF
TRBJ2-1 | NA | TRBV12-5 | CASASPYNEQFF
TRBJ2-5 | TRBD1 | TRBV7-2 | CASSLRGAGGGSEETQYF
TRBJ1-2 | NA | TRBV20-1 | CSATGFGGYTF
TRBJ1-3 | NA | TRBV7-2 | CASSPGQAFSGNTIYF
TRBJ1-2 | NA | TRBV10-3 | CAIRGTDNYGYTF
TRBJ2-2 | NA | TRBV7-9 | CATTLAGSGELFF
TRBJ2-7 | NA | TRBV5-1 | CASSLAGRSIPYF
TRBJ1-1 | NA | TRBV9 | CASSVGDNTEAFF
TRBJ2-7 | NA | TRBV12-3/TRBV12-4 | CASTLGGYEQYF
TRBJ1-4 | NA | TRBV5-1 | CASSLSPGTNEKLFF
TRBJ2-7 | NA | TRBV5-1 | CASSLVGKGYEQYF
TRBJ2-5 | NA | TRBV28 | CASSHPGLEGETQYF
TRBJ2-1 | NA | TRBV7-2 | CASSLDPSLGFF
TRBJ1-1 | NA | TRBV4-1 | CASSQEFGLPEAFF
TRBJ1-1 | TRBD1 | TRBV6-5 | CATSSPRQGQGTEAFF
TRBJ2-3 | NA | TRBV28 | CASSAVTGGATDTQYF
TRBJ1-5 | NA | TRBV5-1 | CASSLDGDSNQPQHF
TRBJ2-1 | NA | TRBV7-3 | CASSLSGGDNEQFF
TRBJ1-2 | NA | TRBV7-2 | CASSSPRVYGYTF
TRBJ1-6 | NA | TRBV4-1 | CASSESSSYNSPLHF
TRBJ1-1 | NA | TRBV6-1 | CASSDQGIENTEALF
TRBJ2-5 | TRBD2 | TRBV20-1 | CSAPSGGASETQYF
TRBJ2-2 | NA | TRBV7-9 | CASSHVKGGPNTGELFF
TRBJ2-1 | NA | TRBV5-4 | CASSLEVGANEQFF
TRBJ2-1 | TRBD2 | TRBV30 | CAWSVPAGGRNEQFF
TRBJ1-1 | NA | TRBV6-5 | CASRHPATGMNTEAFF
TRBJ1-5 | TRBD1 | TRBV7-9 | CASSLGWDREQPQHF
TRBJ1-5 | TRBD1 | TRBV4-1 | CASSQDDRAHHQPQHF
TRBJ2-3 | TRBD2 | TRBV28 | CASKPGLAGGGTDTQYF
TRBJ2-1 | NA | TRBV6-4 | CASSEKGYKSYNEQFF
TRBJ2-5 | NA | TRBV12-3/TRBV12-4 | CASSRLGEETQYF